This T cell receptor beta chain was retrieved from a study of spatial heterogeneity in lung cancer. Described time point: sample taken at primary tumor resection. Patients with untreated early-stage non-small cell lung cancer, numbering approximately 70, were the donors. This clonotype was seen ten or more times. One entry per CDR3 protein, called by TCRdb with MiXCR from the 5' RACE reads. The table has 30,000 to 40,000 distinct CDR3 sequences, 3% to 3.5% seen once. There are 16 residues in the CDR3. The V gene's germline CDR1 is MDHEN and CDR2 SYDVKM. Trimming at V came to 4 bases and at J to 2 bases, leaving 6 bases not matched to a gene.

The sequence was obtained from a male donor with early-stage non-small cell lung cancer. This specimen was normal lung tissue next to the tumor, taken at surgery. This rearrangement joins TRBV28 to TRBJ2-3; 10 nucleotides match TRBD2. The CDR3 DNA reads TGTGCCAGCAGTTACCTTACTAGCGGGGACACAGATACGCAGTATTTT. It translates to CASSYLTSGDTDTQYF.